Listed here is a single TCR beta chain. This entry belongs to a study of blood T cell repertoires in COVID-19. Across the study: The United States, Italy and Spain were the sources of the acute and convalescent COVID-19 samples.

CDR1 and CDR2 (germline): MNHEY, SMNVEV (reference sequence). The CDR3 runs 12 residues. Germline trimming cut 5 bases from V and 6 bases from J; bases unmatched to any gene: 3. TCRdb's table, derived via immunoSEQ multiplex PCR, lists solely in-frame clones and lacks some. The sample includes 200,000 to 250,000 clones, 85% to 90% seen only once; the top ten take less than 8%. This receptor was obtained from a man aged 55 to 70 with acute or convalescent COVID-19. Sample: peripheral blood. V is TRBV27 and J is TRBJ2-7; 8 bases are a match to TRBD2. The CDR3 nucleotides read TGTGCCAGCAGTGCTAGCGGGCCCGAGCAGTACTTC. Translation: CASSASGPEQYF.